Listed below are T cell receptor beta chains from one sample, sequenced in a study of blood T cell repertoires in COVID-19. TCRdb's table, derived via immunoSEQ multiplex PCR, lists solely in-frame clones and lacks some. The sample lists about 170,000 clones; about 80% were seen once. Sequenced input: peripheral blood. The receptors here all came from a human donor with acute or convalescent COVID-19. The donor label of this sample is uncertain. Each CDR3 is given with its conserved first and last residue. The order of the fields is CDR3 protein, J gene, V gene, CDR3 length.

CDR3 protein: CSVESQGAYTGELFF; J gene: TRBJ2-2; V gene: TRBV29-1; CDR3 length: 15
CDR3 protein: CASSAERTGRGYGYTF; J gene: TRBJ1-2; V gene: TRBV5-1; CDR3 length: 16
CDR3 protein: CASSLWSGTQYF; J gene: TRBJ2-5; V gene: TRBV7-2; CDR3 length: 12
CDR3 protein: CASSLSTVEAFF; J gene: TRBJ1-1; V gene: TRBV6-6; CDR3 length: 12
CDR3 protein: CARSGVVPLNQPQHF; J gene: TRBJ1-5; V gene: TRBV5-3; CDR3 length: 15
CDR3 protein: CAWSPTGLAGSQYF; J gene: TRBJ2-7; V gene: TRBV30; CDR3 length: 14
CDR3 protein: CASSLVTVKGDTEAFF; J gene: TRBJ1-1; V gene: TRBV13; CDR3 length: 16
CDR3 protein: CASSPDSAISGYTF; J gene: TRBJ1-2; V gene: TRBV2; CDR3 length: 14
CDR3 protein: CASSDSGGLPYEQYF; J gene: TRBJ2-7; V gene: TRBV10-1; CDR3 length: 15
CDR3 protein: CASSAGLEIYEQFF; J gene: TRBJ2-1; V gene: TRBV9; CDR3 length: 14
CDR3 protein: CASRETGANYGYTF; J gene: TRBJ1-2; V gene: TRBV6-5; CDR3 length: 14
CDR3 protein: CASSLIGGMGDTQYF; J gene: TRBJ2-3; V gene: TRBV5-5; CDR3 length: 15
CDR3 protein: CASGRTTGITDTQYF; J gene: TRBJ2-3; V gene: TRBV19; CDR3 length: 15
CDR3 protein: CASKPGGDSYEQYF; J gene: TRBJ2-7; V gene: TRBV6-5; CDR3 length: 14
CDR3 protein: CASSQVRRETQYF; J gene: TRBJ2-5; V gene: TRBV7-8; CDR3 length: 13
CDR3 protein: CASSFHGSGGDSPLHF; J gene: TRBJ1-6; V gene: TRBV7-6; CDR3 length: 16
CDR3 protein: CASSLQGAGKNIQYF; J gene: TRBJ2-4; V gene: TRBV18; CDR3 length: 15
CDR3 protein: CASGLGVAGGAETQYF; J gene: TRBJ2-5; V gene: TRBV12-5; CDR3 length: 16
CDR3 protein: CASRLQGASGELFF; J gene: TRBJ2-2; V gene: TRBV19; CDR3 length: 14